Below are 2 T cell receptor beta chains sequenced from a single sample in a study of cytomegalovirus exposure and HLA in healthy donors. 60 Vbeta and 13 Jbeta primers were used in PCR. Profiling relied on immunoSEQ multiplex PCR, and the TCRdb table lists in-frame clones only, not all of them. The sample yields 120,000 to 150,000 clones, roughly 80% seen once. The source material was PBMCs. The receptors were gathered from a woman between 40 and 50 years old in good health and CMV-seropositive.

The rearrangement links TRBV6-6 to TRBJ2-5; 9 bases fit TRBD1. CDR1 MNHNY and CDR2 SVGAGI come from the germline V gene (reference sequence). CDR3 length: 12 amino acids. The trim removed 9 bases at V and 5 bases at J, leaving 4 bases unmatched. The CDR3 bases are TGTGCCAGTCTCGACAGGGGGGAGACCCAGTACTTC. Translating it yields CASLDRGETQYF.

V gene TRBV6-1 combines with J gene TRBJ1-1; 7 nucleotides agree with TRBD1. Germline assignment: CDR1 MNHNS and CDR2 SASEGT. CDR3 length: 15 residues. The V segment lost 4 bases and the J segment 2 bases; nucleotides outside the gene matches: 7. The CDR3: CASSVTGTANTEAFF. The CDR3 DNA is TGTGCCAGCAGTGTTACCGGGACAGCCAACACTGAAGCTTTCTTT.